This TCR beta chain was recovered during a study of shared T cell receptors in the human thymus. TCRdb's table, derived via immunoSEQ multiplex PCR, lists solely in-frame clones and lacks some. In the table there are some 700,000 clones, over 75% of which are singletons. Germline V lookup: CDR1 LNHNV, CDR2 YYDKDF (reference sequence). Trimming stripped 0 bases from V and 2 bases from J, with 7 bases between. CDR3 length: 14 amino acids. The same sample was also used in a study of human thymus T cells.

This chain uses TRBV15 with TRBJ1-2, with D possibly TRBD1 on 5 matching bases. Sequenced input: thymocytes. The source of this sequence is a girl under three years old with a congenital heart defect. The CDR3 is CATSRDPGNYGYTF. In nucleotides, the CDR3 is TGTGCCACCAGCAGAGATCCAGGGAACTATGGCTACACCTTC.